This T cell receptor beta chain appears in the sequencing data of a study of cytomegalovirus exposure and HLA in healthy donors. Study-wide results and limits: Generally TCR sequences proved uncommon, though certain public TCRs appeared in numerous donors.

Germline lookup yields CDR1 SEHNR and CDR2 FQNEAQ (reference sequence). V dropped 3 bases and J dropped 3 bases, with 12 bases sitting between them. The CDR3 spans 14 residues. Some clones are missing from TCRdb's copy, which holds only in-frame ones; the method was immunoSEQ multiplex PCR. The sample consists of about 200,000 clones, around 87% of them appearing once. On this clone: Its matching antigen is unknown.

The sequence was collected from a woman aged 18-30 years in good health and CMV-seropositive. What was sequenced was PBMCs. The chain carries TRBV7-9 and TRBJ2-7; a weak D match, TRBD2 (6 bases). The CDR3 coding sequence is TGTGCCAGCAGCTTTCGGATAGCGGACTACGAGCAGTACTTC. As protein: CASSFRIADYEQYF.